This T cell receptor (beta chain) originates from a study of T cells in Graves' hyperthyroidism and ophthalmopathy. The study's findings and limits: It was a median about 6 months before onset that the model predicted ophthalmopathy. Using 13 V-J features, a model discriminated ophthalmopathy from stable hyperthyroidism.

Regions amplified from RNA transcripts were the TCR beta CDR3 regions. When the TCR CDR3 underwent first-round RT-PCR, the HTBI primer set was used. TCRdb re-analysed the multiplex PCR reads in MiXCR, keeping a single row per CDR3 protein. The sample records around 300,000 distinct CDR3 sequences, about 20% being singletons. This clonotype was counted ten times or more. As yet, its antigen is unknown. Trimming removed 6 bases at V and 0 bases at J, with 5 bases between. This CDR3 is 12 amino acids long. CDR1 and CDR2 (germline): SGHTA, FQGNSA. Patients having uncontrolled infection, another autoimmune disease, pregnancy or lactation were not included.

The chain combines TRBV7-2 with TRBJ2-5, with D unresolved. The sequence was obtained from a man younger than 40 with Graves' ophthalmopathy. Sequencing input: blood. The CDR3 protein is CASSSYQETQYF. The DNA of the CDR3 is TGTGCCAGCAGTTCGTACCAAGAGACCCAGTACTTC.